This T cell receptor (beta chain) appears in the sequencing data of a study of post-analysis software for immune sequencing data. Whole-study results and caveats: F-measure co-clustering was strong for batch-matched samples. The study found TRBV5-6, TRBV5-1 and TRBV20-1 among 5 or 6 TRBV segments more frequent in patients than controls. Relative to controls, patients with multiple sclerosis showed significantly lower normalized Chao1 diversity.

The CDR3 runs 16 residues. The V gene end was trimmed by 5 bases and the J gene end by 7 bases; junction bases not matched to a gene: 13. Germline V CDR1 and CDR2: MNHEY, SMNVEV (reference sequence). Tagging with unique molecular identifiers was a feature of the TCR beta cDNA libraries. Each batch of about 0.95 to 10 million T cells produced 450,000 to 500,000 cDNA molecules. Each CDR3 protein is one row after TCRdb ran MiXCR on the PCR reads. The sample includes under 650,000 distinct CDR3 sequences, around 47% of them seen just once. Worth noting for this clonotype: Its antigen is undetermined.

This chain joins TRBV27 and TRBJ2-1; 8 bases fit TRBD1. Specimen: blood. The source is a girl aged 5 to 17 with multiple sclerosis. The CDR3: CASSPRQGIRANEQFF. The CDR3 region has the DNA TGTGCCAGCAGTCCGCGACAGGGGATTAGGGCGAATGAGCAGTTCTTC.